This TCR beta chain derives from a study of T-cell reconstitution after alpha-beta-depleted transplantation in children (dated by TCRdb to 2015 to 2016). At the level of the whole study: T-cell immune reconstitution after TCRalphabeta/CD19-depleted allogeneic hematopoietic cell transplantation in children was quantitatively tracked in the study by means of TCR repertoire profiling. Overall results and qualifications from the work: Over the following months the frequencies of hyperexpanded clones went down, and after one year T-cell counts and TCRbeta diversity were mostly credited to newly produced T cells. The high TCRbeta diversity at day 60 in some patients was ascribed to recipient T cells and intrathymic progenitors that had survived conditioning. The apparently early alphabetaT-cell count recovery about two months after transplant was reportedly dependent on only several hundred rapidly expanded clones derived from non-depleted graft cells.

Concerning this clonotype: No cognate antigen has been identified for it. No much larger clone exists at a distance of one base, and base qualities are not known.

Library creation used PCR. The sequencer listed for this sample is Illumina HiSeq 2500. TCR library preparation used molecular barcoding, with unique molecular identifiers applied to normalize quantification of the TCRbeta repertoire. In TCRdb, the public reads were trimmed at Q25 with fastp and aligned with MiXCR, with productive beta chains retained. Every CDR3 protein is listed once, alongside the most common genes and DNA of its rows. In this sample the table shows 95,000 to 150,000 distinct CDR3 sequences, under 30% of which occur a single time. Jointly, the top ten make up roughly a tenth of the sample. Sample treatment or condition, as interpreted from the label and publication: allogeneic hematopoietic cell transplantation with graft depleted of TCRalphabeta T cells and CD19 B cells. Transplant recipients were children who received TCRalphabeta/CD19-depleted allogeneic hematopoietic cell grafts.

For CDR1 and CDR2, the germline V gene (reference sequence) lists MNHEY and SMNVEV. Including cysteine and phenylalanine, the CDR3 has 14 amino acids. CDR3 DNA is the only sequence kept; it has 42 bases, read in frame from the first base. Trimming costs V 2 bases and J 4 bases, and their ends lie 12 bases apart. The receptor was isolated from a male patient under 10 years old who had a stem cell transplant for chronic granulomatous disease, so the T cells may come from the graft donor. The sample was PBMCs, mostly from graft donor cells, taken 180 days after TCRalphabeta/CD19-depleted stem cell transplant. The chain is made from TRBV27 and TRBJ2-7; TRBD2 is perhaps the D gene, given 6 matching bases. The nucleotide sequence reads as follows: TGTGCCAGCAGTTTAGCGGGACCCATGTACGAGCAGTACTTC. Translation gives CASSLAGPMYEQYF.